This T cell receptor (beta chain) was documented in a study of T cell repertoires in cytomegalovirus infection. Study in general: CMV epitopes in the study were HLA-C-restricted (recently identified) and HLA-B-restricted (well studied). CMV infection and matching HLA type were both indicated by public TCR beta signatures. Regarding the study as a whole: The cumulative frequency of public TCR beta families distinguished individuals who carried CMV together with the relevant HLA. HLA-C-restricted TCR beta clonotypes specific for CMV led the ex vivo response.

This clonotype has more than one count but fewer than ten. The antigen is not known. Germline V gene sequence: CDR1 SGHVS, CDR2 FNYEAQ. With 0 bases removed from V and 0 bases from J, the gap between germline ends came to 15 bases. The CDR3 is 18 amino acids. TCRdb reanalysed the reads using MiXCR and keeps one entry per CDR3 protein. This table holds about half a million distinct CDR3 sequences, around 35% found once. This receptor was identified in a human donor in good health (CMV status not recorded). Some clones in this sample may be carry-over from other donors' samples. The rearrangement joins TRBV7-6 to TRBJ1-3, with D possibly TRBD1 on 5 matching bases. The source was cultured PBMCs, collected from culture after CMV antigen stimulation. As DNA, the CDR3 is TGTGCCAGCAGCTTAGCGGGCAGGGCACCTTTCTCTGGAAACACCATATATTTT. Translation gives CASSLAGRAPFSGNTIYF.